These 25 T cell receptor beta chains originate from one sample sequenced in a study of Ad26.COV2.S vaccination and SARS-CoV-2 variants. This table comes from immunoSEQ multiplex PCR, and its TCRdb copy is limited to in-frame clones, with some not included. The table has hundreds of thousands of clones, 89% seen once. The treatment here: 15 to 20 received Ad26.COV2.S at low or high dose, single or two shots; several received placebo; per-sample allocation not given. Collection of the samples took place on day 63 after the first injection of vaccine or placebo. Sample: peripheral blood, taken in a trial of Ad26.COV2.S vaccine versus placebo. These TCRs come from a person aged 18-60 years who received the Ad26.COV2.S COVID-19 vaccine or a placebo.

The chain has TRBV28 and TRBJ1-2; D is perhaps TRBD1 (5 bases). Per germline, CDR1 MDHEN and CDR2 SYDVKM. CDR3 length equals 16 residues. The CDR3 is CASFRTRTGHGRGYTF. The CDR3 DNA reads TGTGCAAGTTTTAGGACACGAACCGGCCACGGGAGAGGCTACACCTTC.

The V call is TRBV18, the J call TRBJ1-5; 10 bases align to TRBD1. In germline, CDR1 is KGHSH, CDR2 LQKENI. The V gene end was trimmed by 2 bases and the J gene end by 7 bases; junction bases not matched to a gene: 5. The CDR3 has 15 residues. The CDR3 DNA sequence: TGTGCCAGCTCACCAACCGGGACAGGGGTACAGCCCCAGCATTTT. It is translated as CASSPTGTGVQPQHF.

The rearrangement links TRBV24-1 to TRBJ2-3; 10 nucleotides align to TRBD1. Germline V CDR1 and CDR2: KGHDR, SFDVKD. V lost 4 bases and J lost 5; bases outside the gene matches: 8. This CDR3 has 16 amino acids. The CDR3 sequence is CATSDSGTGVGDTQYF. The CDR3 coding sequence is TGTGCCACCAGTGACTCTGGGACAGGGGTTGGAGATACGCAGTATTTT.

V gene TRBV11-3 combines with J gene TRBJ2-3, with 8 bases that match TRBD1. J was trimmed by 1 base and V by 0 bases; bases with no gene match: 0. From germline, CDR1 is SGHNT and CDR2 YENEEA. This CDR3 is built from 15 residues. The CDR3 sequence is CASSLEGQGTDTQYF. CDR3 DNA sequence: TGTGCCAGCAGCTTAGAGGGACAGGGCACAGATACGCAGTATTTT.

The V call is TRBV18, the J call TRBJ1-1, with D tentatively TRBD1 (6 bases). CDR1 KGHSH and CDR2 LQKENI come from the germline V gene. Deletions cut 6 bases from V and 1 base from J, with 12 bases between. This CDR3 region has 14 residues. CDR3 bases: TGTGCCAGCTCGCACGACAGGACGAACACTGAAGCTTTCTTT. It translates to CASSHDRTNTEAFF.

This clone has just a few counts. The J gene is TRBJ1-2, the V gene TRBV11-3, with a possible D match to TRBD1 (5 bases). The CDR3 is 12 amino acids. Trimming left V 5 bases short and J 4 bases short, with 8 bases between. The V gene's germline CDR1 is SGHNT and CDR2 YENEEA. The CDR3: CASSTTGYGYTF. The CDR3 DNA is TGTGCCAGCAGCACCACAGGCTATGGCTACACCTTC.

The chain combines TRBV7-9 with TRBJ2-5; TRBD1 aligns across 7 bases. Germline V lookup: CDR1 SEHNR, CDR2 FQNEAQ (reference sequence). This CDR3 contains 15 residues. The J segment lost 3 bases and the V segment lost 5 bases, leaving 9 bases of the junction unmatched. The CDR3 nucleotides read TGTGCCAGCAGCATCCGACAGGGTTCAGAAGAGACCCAGTACTTC. Translated, it gives CASSIRQGSEETQYF. The entire variable domain, with the rest obtained from reference TRBV7-9 and TRBJ2-5, is as follows: DTGVSQNPRHKITKRGQNVTFRCDPISEHNRLYWYRQTLGQGPEFLTYFQNEAQLEKSRLLSDRFSAERPKGSFSTLEIQRTEQGDSAMYLCASSIRQGSEETQYFGPGTRLLVL.

CDR3 amino acids: CASSYNRGSYEQYF. CDR3 DNA: TGTGCCAGCAGTTACAACAGAGGTTCCTACGAGCAGTACTTC. This chain uses TRBV6-2 or TRBV6-3 with TRBJ2-7, with D unclear. The V end was cut by 2 bases, the J end by 1 base, with 9 bases between. CDR3 length equals 14 residues. From germline, CDR1 is MNHEY and CDR2 SVGEGT.

The chain is built from TRBV5-1 and TRBJ2-3; D is uncertain. The CDR3 consists of 14 residues. Germline assignment: CDR1 SGHRS and CDR2 YFSETQ. With 4 bases removed from V and 2 bases from J, the gap between germline ends came to 11 bases. The CDR3 region has the DNA TGCGCCAGCAGCCCGGCGGCTAACACAGATACGCAGTATTTT. It codes for CASSPAANTDTQYF.

The chain couples TRBV6-5 to TRBJ1-1; TRBD1 might be the D (5 bases). Germline V gives CDR1 MNHEY, CDR2 SVGAGI. This CDR3 has 14 amino acids. Trimming removed 7 bases at V and 2 bases at J, with 14 bases between. The CDR3 coding sequence is TGTGCCAGCACCAAAAGGACACCAAACACTGAAGCTTTCTTT. Translated: CASTKRTPNTEAFF.

This rearrangement joins TRBV4-3 to TRBJ2-4; D is ambiguous. Deletions cut 3 bases from V and 10 bases from J, with 16 bases between. The CDR3 runs 14 residues. Per the germline V gene, CDR1 is LGHNA and CDR2 is YSLEER. CDR3 residues: CASSQGSLVGIQYF. The DNA for the CDR3 is TGCGCCAGCAGCCAGGGCTCCCTCGTGGGTATTCAGTACTTC.

This sequence joins TRBV7-6 and TRBJ2-2; D perhaps matches TRBD2 (5 bases). This CDR3 region has 16 residues. Germline CDR1 is SGHVS and CDR2 is FNYEAQ. Trimming pared 7 bases from V and 4 bases from J, leaving 19 bases between. The CDR3, as DNA: TGTGCCAGCATCGACCGCCCCCGGAGGACCACCGGGGAGCTGTTTTTT. Residues: CASIDRPRRTTGELFF.

V is TRBV6-2 or TRBV6-3 and J is TRBJ1-1; 7 bases align to TRBD1. J lost 4 bases, V lost 0 bases, and 14 bases had no gene match. This CDR3 is 18 amino acids long. Germline-derived CDR1 and CDR2 are MNHEY and SVGEGT. The CDR3 sequence: CASSYSTRAGGILTEAFF. CDR3 bases: TGTGCCAGCAGTTACTCTACCAGGGCAGGGGGAATTCTCACTGAAGCTTTCTTT.

The chain uses TRBV9 and TRBJ1-1; D unclear. The germline V and J ends were trimmed by 4 bases and 1 base, with 11 bases remaining between them. The CDR3 contains 14 residues. The germline V gene has CDR1 SGDLS and CDR2 YYNGEE. The CDR3 DNA reads TGTGCCAGCAGCCCAAGGAGCTCGAACACTGAAGCTTTCTTT. It specifies CASSPRSSNTEAFF.

This rearrangement joins TRBV6-5 to TRBJ1-2, with 9 bases that match TRBD1. The CDR3 is 14 amino acids. Germline trimming cut 3 bases from V and 7 bases from J; bases unmatched to any gene: 6. Germline lookup yields CDR1 MNHEY and CDR2 SVGAGI. CDR3 amino acids: CASSYQGQGTGYTF. The CDR3 DNA sequence: TGTGCCAGCAGTTATCAGGGACAGGGTACTGGCTACACCTTC.

The chain joins TRBV7-3 to TRBJ2-1; no clear D. The length of the CDR3 is 14 residues. Trimming stripped 3 bases from V and 6 bases from J, with 12 bases between. Per the germline V gene, CDR1 is SGHTA and CDR2 is FQGTGA. CDR3 in amino acids: CASSLSGTVNEQFF. CDR3 nucleotide sequence: TGTGCCAGCAGCTTGAGTGGAACGGTCAATGAGCAGTTCTTC.

The rearrangement links TRBV2 to TRBJ1-5; D not resolved. The CDR3 spans 14 residues. The V gene's germline CDR1 is SNHLY and CDR2 FYNNEI. V shed 7 bases and J shed 3 bases, with 13 bases lying between them. CDR3 region: CASNLPRDNQPQHF. The CDR3 bases are TGTGCCAGCAACCTCCCACGGGACAATCAGCCCCAGCATTTT.

This chain links TRBV6-5 with TRBJ1-2; no reliable D call. The CDR3 covers 15 residues. Trimming removed 7 bases from V and 4 bases from J, with 19 bases in between. Germline V gene data show CDR1 as MNHEY and CDR2 as SVGAGI. The CDR3 coding sequence is TGTGCCAGCACCCCTGAAGCTGAGCGCGTCTATGGCTACACCTTC. Its translation is CASTPEAERVYGYTF.

The chain couples TRBV4-2 to TRBJ1-4; no clear D. Germline CDR1 is LGHNA and CDR2 is YNFKEQ. The CDR3 has 16 residues. The V end was cut by 1 base, the J end by 0 bases, with 9 bases between. CDR3 sequence reads: CASSQVMSATNEKLFF. CDR3 DNA sequence: TGTGCCAGCAGCCAAGTAATGTCTGCAACTAATGAAAAACTGTTTTTT.

This clone showed up just once. The chain combines TRBV6-2 or TRBV6-3 with TRBJ1-2, with a weak D call TRBD1 (5 bases). Germline assignment: CDR1 MNHEY and CDR2 SVGEGT. The V gene lost 2 bases and the J gene lost 7 bases, with 17 bases spanning the gap. The CDR3 covers 15 residues. The CDR3 region is CASSYRSGWSGGYTF. For the CDR3, the DNA is TGTGCCAGCAGTTACCGCTCAGGGTGGTCGGGTGGCTACACCTTC.

This CDR3 reads CASSSPGLAGSQETQYF. CDR3 DNA sequence: TGCGCCAGCAGCTCGCCGGGACTAGCGGGGTCTCAAGAGACCCAGTACTTC. The chain employs TRBV5-1 and TRBJ2-5; 13 bases align to TRBD2. In germline, CDR1 is SGHRS, CDR2 YFSETQ. Trimming cost V 3 bases and J 2 bases; bases outside gene matches: 7. This CDR3 is built from 17 residues.

V gene TRBV2 combines with J gene TRBJ2-3; 12 bases map to TRBD2. J gave up 10 bases and V 4 bases, and 3 bases lay outside the gene matches. CDR1 is SNHLY, CDR2 FYNNEI, per germline. The CDR3 contains 13 residues. CDR3 amino acids: CASSGLAGVAQYF. The CDR3 region has the DNA TGTGCCAGCAGTGGACTAGCGGGGGTTGCGCAGTATTTT.

The J gene is TRBJ1-4, the V gene TRBV12-1. TRBV12-1 is a pseudogene. CDR3 length equals 17 residues. The CDR3 protein is CASSSQPSGHANEKLFF. The CDR3 region has the DNA TGTGCCAGCAGCTCCCAGCCCTCGGGGCACGCTAATGAAAAACTGTTTTTT.

J is TRBJ2-5 and V is TRBV5-1, with 9 bases fitting TRBD1. The trim removed 0 bases at V and 5 bases at J, leaving 5 bases unmatched. Germline CDR1 reads SGHRS; CDR2 reads YFSETQ. This CDR3 comprises 15 residues. This CDR3 reads CASSLGGTGSETQYF. The CDR3 DNA follows: TGCGCCAGCAGCTTGGGAGGGACAGGGTCCGAGACCCAGTACTTC. Filled out from reference TRBV5-1 and TRBJ2-5, the complete variable domain reads KAGVTQTPRYLIKTRGQQVTLSCSPISGHRSVSWYQQTPGQGLQFLFEYFSETQRNKGNFPGRFSGRQFSNSRSEMNVSTLELGDSALYLCASSLGGTGSETQYFGPGTRLLVL.

The CDR3 protein is CASSAGHRIYGYTF. The CDR3 DNA follows: TGTGCCAGCAGTGCAGGCCACAGGATCTATGGCTACACCTTC. This rearrangement joins TRBV28 to TRBJ1-2; D is possibly TRBD1 (5 bases). V was cut by 5 bases and J by 4 bases, with 14 bases left in between. The CDR3 spans 14 residues. Germline values: CDR1 MDHEN, CDR2 SYDVKM.